This T cell receptor beta chain was profiled in a study of regulatory T cells in long-lasting Graves disease (dated by TCRdb to about 2021). Background on the whole study: Newly diagnosed Graves' disease patients had taken antithyroid drugs for less than 3 months. This study used TCR sequencing and RNA sequencing of peripheral blood to compare persistent Graves' disease patients against newly diagnosed Graves' disease patients. The study was conducted in China and was registered as a clinical trial. TCR sequencing covered around 13 persistent and roughly 20 newly diagnosed Graves' disease patients, around 35 samples in total.

The label giving this sample's time point can be read as: newly diagnosed GD, antithyroid drugs for less than 3 months. For both TCR sequencing and RNA sequencing, RNA was extracted from PBMCs using TRIzol. The diagnosis of Graves' disease followed American Thyroid Association guidelines. The patients came from an endocrinology department in Xi'an, China. From each patient, about 9.7 milliliters of peripheral blood was collected into an EDTA anticoagulant tube. Ficoll Paque Plus density gradient separation was used to isolate PBMCs, and no further T cell sorting was performed. RNA quality was checked with an Agilent 2100 Bioanalyzer and agarose gel, and concentration with a NanoDrop 2000. As to this clonotype: What this receptor recognizes is not known. Per-base quality was not reported, and no clone a single base away is much larger than it.

What the research found in general, with its limitations: The authors noted that the small sample size was a limitation that may lower accuracy. Sequencing and analysis were limited to the TCR beta chain. More public clonotypes were shared among persistent patients (around 3,000) than among newly diagnosed patients (approximately 1,000). Only peripheral blood was studied, because thyroid tissue, the primary lesion, was inaccessible. Compared with newly diagnosed patients, persistent Graves' disease patients had lower TCR Shannon entropy and fewer highly expanded clones, which suggests clonal expansion.

Library preparation used multiplex PCR. Sequencing took place on an Illumina HiSeq 4000. TCR beta libraries were built with iRepertoire HTBI primers and Arm-PCR amplification of CDR3 regions. Before sequencing, the PCR products underwent gel purification. In the original analysis: Across samples, around 62 TRBV and 13 to 15 TRBJ segments were identified and used for gene usage analysis of CDR3 amino acid clonotypes. Filtered high-quality paired reads were merged into contigs using COPE and FqMerger. Contigs were aligned with BLAST to IMGT TRBV, TRBD and TRBJ reference genes, and CDR3 was defined per IMGT. Any clonotype with a frequency above 0.1% was counted as a highly expanded clone. Repertoire diversity was measured by Shannon entropy, and V-J evenness by the Gini coefficient. Clonotypes shared by more than one individual were considered public. In TCRdb, the public reads were trimmed at Q25 with fastp and aligned with MiXCR, with productive beta chains retained. For every CDR3 protein sequence, its rows merge into one entry that carries the most common genes and DNA. TCRdb's processing, not the authors', yielded these V and J calls. This sample gives 400,000 to 650,000 distinct CDR3 sequences in total; roughly 15% of them show up just once. Jointly, the top ten make up roughly 25% of the sample.

In addition, the sample was reused for a study of T cells in Graves' hyperthyroidism and ophthalmopathy. As the second publication notes: A patient counted as having stable Graves' hyperthyroidism if no progression to ophthalmopathy occurred over 18 months of follow-up. Hyperthyroidism patients were newly diagnosed, had a disease duration of under 2 months, and were aged 18 to 65 years. Patients with uncontrolled infections, other autoimmune diseases, pregnancy or lactation were excluded. Diagnoses were based on clinical symptoms, serum thyroxine and TRAb, thyroid ultrasound and orbital computed tomography. The TCR CDR3 was subjected to a first round of RT-PCR using the HTBI primer set and the Qiagen OneStep RT-PCR kit. Most expanded thyroid clonotypes (frequency above 0.001) were also detected in blood, a finding suggesting that blood repertoires may reflect thyroid immune responses. A 13 V-J signature model separated ophthalmopathy from stable hyperthyroidism, with about 88% sensitivity and around 84% specificity in cross-validation and 80%/75% in testing. In validation, progression to ophthalmopathy was predicted by the model with around 70% sensitivity and around 76% specificity, a median of approximately 7.1 months before onset. A discovery cohort of about a hundred patients, 43 with Graves' ophthalmopathy and approximately 57 with stable Graves' hyperthyroidism, was used to find distinguishing TCR V-J signatures. Prospective prediction of ophthalmopathy was tested in an independent validation cohort of approximately 18 hyperthyroidism patients and 15 to 17 patients who later progressed to ophthalmopathy. The 95 to 100 discovery patients were randomly divided into training and test sets at a 7:3 ratio. Thyroid tissue and blood T-cell repertoires from about six Graves' hyperthyroidism patients were also compared in the study. Once sampling was done, hyperthyroidism patients were given methimazole at a starting dose of 30 mg daily, whereas ophthalmopathy patients were given high-dose intravenous methylprednisolone. The libraries were constructed in a second round of multiplex PCR and then size-selected and purified. Paired-end sequencing of the libraries was performed with 100 bp reads on an Illumina HiSeq2000. Raw data were processed with SOAPnuke, discarding reads with adapters, uncalled bases, mean Phred below 15, or no exact constant-primer or identifier match. COPE v1.2.5 was used to merge high-quality paired reads, and clonotypes were defined as unique nucleotide sequences. Clonotypes were aligned to IMGT TRBV, TRBD and TRBJ reference segments using MiTCR v1.1. Analysis was restricted to V-J combinations with a frequency above 0.0001, which covered roughly 99% of repertoires. The TCS score was defined as the ratio of F50 (clonal expansion) to E x V (chaos), calculated using BLOSUM62-based TCRdist between CDR3 peptides within each V-J. Welch's t-statistics and random forest reduced roughly 530 V-J features to 10 to 15, which were used in a naive Bayes classifier (R e1071). No statistical method was used to set the sample size in advance, and investigators knew the group allocation. According to the paper, TCR Vbeta CDR3 sequencing was carried out on more than 120 peripheral blood samples, which came from approximately 43 ophthalmopathy, 75 to 80 hyperthyroidism and approximately 17 progressor patients.

This TCR was sampled from a woman aged 40-65 years with Graves disease. Donor details come from another sample of the same person, matched by shared clones. The material was peripheral blood mononuclear cells (PBMCs), obtained at new diagnosis, from a patient treated with antithyroid drugs.

The nucleotide sequence reads as follows: TGTGCCAGCAGCTCGGAAACAGGGGTCGAAGCTTTCTTT. Its protein is CASSSETGVEAFF. The V and J genes are TRBV7-9 and TRBJ1-1, and 7 bases in between align with TRBD1. Trimming takes 4 bases off V and 8 bases off J; junction bases not matched to a gene: 7. The CDR3 measures 13 amino acids from cysteine to phenylalanine. Kept here is only the CDR3 DNA, which spans 39 bases and is read in frame from base 1. Via the germline V gene (reference sequence), CDR1 is SEHNR and CDR2 FQNEAQ.